This T cell receptor (beta chain) was identified in a study of PD-1 blockade in classical Hodgkin lymphoma. The wider study: Intravenous delivery of nivolumab at 3 mg/kg to patients occurred every 2 weeks.

Study-wide findings and caveats: For complete responders, baseline diversity was comparable to that of newly diagnosed patients. Undefined causes, possibly disease activity or prior therapy, underlie the repertoire differences.

Turning to this clone: What it recognizes is unknown.

Clones were read by immunoSEQ multiplex PCR, and TCRdb kept only the in-frame ones, dropping some. The sample includes about 21,000 clones, roughly two thirds of them seen just once. There was relapse after autologous stem cell transplantation in every patient, and there was variation in brentuximab vedotin exposure. Specimen: peripheral blood mononuclear cells (PBMCs), collected at baseline. This sequence was found in a human donor with classical Hodgkin lymphoma.

The CDR3 DNA is TGTGCCAGCAGCTTAAGAGGGGAGGCCCGTCTAGGGACCGGGGAGCTGTTTTTT. The encoded protein is CASSLRGEARLGTGELFF. The rearrangement uses TRBV7-2 and TRBJ2-2, with D perhaps matching TRBD2 (6 bases). The germline CDR1 and CDR2 sequences are SGHTA and FQGNSA. The V end was cut by 2 bases, the J end by 5 bases, with 21 bases between. This CDR3 spans 18 amino acids.